Each of the 24 T cell receptor beta chains below was sequenced from the same sample in a study of blood T cell repertoires in COVID-19. The method was immunoSEQ multiplex PCR; TCRdb's version includes in-frame clones alone and lacks a portion of them. The data hold about 130,000 clones, with 75% to 90% observed a single time. Sequenced: peripheral blood. The receptors derive from a man between 50 and 59 years old with active or convalescent COVID-19.

The count of this clone is one. The chain has TRBV6-5 and TRBJ1-2, with D maybe TRBD1 (6 bases). Looked up from germline, CDR1 is MNHEY and CDR2 is SVGAGI. The CDR3 runs to 14 residues. V lost 4 bases and J 4 bases, leaving 13 bases between the germline ends. Here the CDR3 DNA reads TGTGCCAGCAGTTCCCCGCAGGGGAGCTATGGCTACACCTTC. It specifies CASSSPQGSYGYTF.

V and J are TRBV7-8 and TRBJ2-7; D unclear. V was clipped by 1 base and J by 7 bases, with 14 bases between them. Germline V gives CDR1 SGHVS, CDR2 FQNEAQ. This CDR3 has 14 residues. The CDR3: CASSLEAGSWEQYF. For the CDR3, the DNA is TGTGCCAGCAGCTTAGAGGCAGGTTCTTGGGAGCAGTACTTC.

The CDR3 DNA reads as TGTGCCAGTCATACAGGGTATGGGGCCAACGTCCTGACTTTC. Protein sequence: CASHTGYGANVLTF. The chain has TRBV6-5 and TRBJ2-6, with D perhaps matching TRBD1 (6 bases). V lost 9 bases and J lost 3, with 12 bases in between. The CDR3 covers 14 residues. Germline V lookup: CDR1 MNHEY, CDR2 SVGAGI.

The chain recombines TRBV30 with TRBJ1-5; D gene ambiguous. The CDR3 sequence is 14 residues long. V was clipped by 0 bases and J by 0 bases, with 6 bases between them. CDR1 is GTSNPN and CDR2 is SVGIG in the germline V gene (reference sequence). The CDR3 is CAWSVTNSNQPQHF. The DNA of the CDR3 is TGTGCCTGGAGTGTTACAAATAGCAATCAGCCCCAGCATTTT. Using reference TRBV30 and TRBJ1-5 for the parts outside the CDR3, the full variable domain is SQTIHQWPATLVQPVGSPLSLECTVEGTSNPNLYWYRQAAGRGLQLLFYSVGIGQISSEVPQNLSASRPQDRQFILSSKKLLLSDSGFYLCAWSVTNSNQPQHFGDGTRLSIL.

This clone showed up just a few times. The V gene is TRBV19, the J gene TRBJ1-3; D not certain. The CDR3 totals 15 residues. Germline-derived CDR1 and CDR2 are LNHDA and SQIVND (reference sequence). The germline V and J ends were trimmed by 3 bases and 0 bases, with 9 bases remaining between them. This chain's CDR3 is CASSIGGASGNTIYF. The DNA of the CDR3 is TGTGCCAGTAGTATTGGCGGCGCCTCTGGAAACACCATATATTTT.

V and J are TRBV7-2 and TRBJ2-5, with 7 bases identical to TRBD2. The V gene end was trimmed by 2 bases and the J gene end by 2 bases; junction bases not matched to a gene: 8. Germline CDR1 reads SGHTA; CDR2 reads FQGNSA. The CDR3 sequence is 16 residues long. CDR3 residues: CASSLRPTGGQETQYF. CDR3 sequence (DNA): TGTGCCAGCAGCTTACGGCCGACGGGAGGTCAAGAGACCCAGTACTTC.

The rearrangement links TRBV27 to TRBJ1-2; a weak D match, TRBD1 (5 bases). This CDR3 spans 14 amino acids. Germline V lookup: CDR1 MNHEY, CDR2 SMNVEV (reference sequence). The V gene lost 2 bases and the J gene lost 4 bases, with 11 bases spanning the gap. CDR3 nucleotides: TGTGCCAGCAGTTTAGCCGGGGGAGCCTATGGCTACACCTTC. This codes for CASSLAGGAYGYTF.

This clone was seen just once. This chain uses TRBV9 with TRBJ2-5, with 15 nucleotides matching TRBD2. The CDR3 runs 16 residues. Trimming at V came to 4 bases and at J to 5 bases, leaving 6 bases not matched to a gene. Germline CDR1 SGDLS, CDR2 YYNGEE. CDR3 DNA: TGTGCCAGCAGCCAGGGACTAGCGGGGGGCGGTGAGACCCAGTACTTC. This sequence encodes CASSQGLAGGGETQYF. The full variable domain, in which reference TRBV9 and TRBJ2-5 provide the parts outside the CDR3, is DSGVTQTPKHLITATGQRVTLRCSPRSGDLSVYWYQQSLDQGLQFLIQYYNGEERAKGNILERFSAQQFPDLHSELNLSSLELGDSALYFCASSQGLAGGGETQYFGPGTRLLVL.

The chain is built from TRBV15 and TRBJ2-1; TRBD2 matches 9 bases. Germline V gives CDR1 LNHNV, CDR2 YYDKDF (reference sequence). This CDR3 region has 15 residues. Trimming cost V 4 bases and J 4 bases; bases outside gene matches: 5. In DNA form, the CDR3 reads TGTGCCACCAGCATCGATAGCGGGGGATACAATGAGCAGTTCTTC. Translating it yields CATSIDSGGYNEQFF.

The J gene is TRBJ1-2, the V gene TRBV4-2; D is perhaps TRBD1 (5 bases). V was clipped by 0 bases and J by 8 bases, with 22 bases between them. The CDR3 covers 17 residues. Germline assignment: CDR1 LGHNA and CDR2 YNFKEQ. The CDR3 loop reads CASSQEMRIGGLIGYTF. The CDR3 nucleotides read TGTGCCAGCAGCCAAGAAATGAGGATTGGGGGACTAATAGGCTACACCTTC.

Worth noting for this clone: Additional DNA sequences in this sample encode the identical CDR3. The chain employs TRBV2 and TRBJ1-6; weak D call: TRBD1 (5 bases). Trimming left V 3 bases short and J 6 bases short, with 9 bases between. This CDR3 is 14 amino acids long. CDR1 and CDR2 (germline): SNHLY, FYNNEI. The CDR3 region is CASSEGRVNSPLHF. CDR3 nucleotide sequence: TGTGCCAGCAGTGAGGGCAGGGTTAATTCACCCCTCCACTTT.

The chain recombines TRBV7-6 with TRBJ2-7; 11 bases are a match to TRBD2. In germline, CDR1 is SGHVS, CDR2 FNYEAQ. This CDR3 has 16 amino acids. J was trimmed by 2 bases and V by 1 base; bases with no gene match: 4. The CDR3 reads CASSLVASGGTYEQYF. As DNA, the CDR3 is TGTGCCAGCAGCTTAGTGGCTAGCGGGGGGACCTACGAGCAGTACTTC. The full variable domain, its missing parts supplied by reference TRBV7-6 and TRBJ2-7, is GAGVSQSPRYKVTKRGQDVALRCDPISGHVSLYWYRQALGQGPEFLTYFNYEAQQDKSGLPNDRFSAERPEGSISTLTIQRTEQRDSAMYRCASSLVASGGTYEQYFGPGTRLTVT.

This clone was detected only a few times. The chain uses TRBV20-1 and TRBJ2-3, with 11 bases that match TRBD2. Germline V lookup: CDR1 DFQATT, CDR2 SNEGSKA (reference sequence). The CDR3 has 17 amino acids. V lost 6 bases to trimming and J lost 4 bases; unmatched junction nucleotides: 15. CDR3 sequence: CSASGAGTSGRADTQYF. CDR3 bases: TGCAGTGCCAGTGGTGCTGGGACTAGCGGTAGGGCAGATACGCAGTATTTT.

J is TRBJ2-6 and V is TRBV3-1 (or the pseudogene TRBV3-2); D is possibly TRBD2 (5 bases). There are 16 residues in the CDR3. Germline lookup yields CDR1 LGHDT and CDR2 YNNKEL (reference sequence). The ends were cut back, 0 bases at V and 2 bases at J, with 8 bases in the middle. CDR3 sequence: CASSQDPGTGANVLTF. The CDR3 nucleotides read TGTGCCAGCAGCCAAGATCCGGGGACTGGGGCCAACGTCCTGACTTTC.

The V call is TRBV3-1 (or the pseudogene TRBV3-2), the J call TRBJ2-5; 7 positions agree with TRBD2. The CDR3 has 18 amino acids. J lost 0 bases, V lost 4 bases, and 14 bases had no gene match. The germline gives CDR1 LGHDT, CDR2 YNNKEL (reference sequence). The CDR3 protein is CASSPVRGDLRYQETQYF. The CDR3 DNA sequence: TGTGCCAGCAGCCCTGTCCGGGGGGACCTTAGGTACCAAGAGACCCAGTACTTC.

This chain links TRBV5-8 with TRBJ1-1, with D uncertain. The ends were cut back, 2 bases at V and 4 bases at J, with 12 bases in the middle. The CDR3 covers 14 residues. The germline gives CDR1 SGHTS, CDR2 YDEGEE. The CDR3 DNA is TGTGCCAGCAGCTTACAAACCCCGATCACTGAAGCTTTCTTT. Amino acid sequence: CASSLQTPITEAFF.

V usage is TRBV19 and J usage is TRBJ1-4; D unclear. Germline lookup yields CDR1 LNHDA and CDR2 SQIVND (reference sequence). The V and J ends lost 3 bases and 2 bases respectively, with 19 bases between them. CDR3 length: 18 residues. CDR3 residues: CASSMQFLGDSTNEKLFF. Here the CDR3 DNA reads TGTGCCAGTAGTATGCAATTTCTTGGCGACTCCACTAATGAAAAACTGTTTTTT. Full variable domain (rest looked up from reference TRBV19 and TRBJ1-4): DGGITQSPKYLFRKEGQNVTLSCEQNLNHDAMYWYRQDPGQGLRLIYYSQIVNDFQKGDIAEGYSVSREKKESFPLTVTSAQKNPTAFYLCASSMQFLGDSTNEKLFFGSGTQLSVL.

The gene calls are TRBV6-5 and TRBJ1-4; 10 bases align to TRBD1. Germline CDR1 and CDR2: MNHEY and SVGAGI. With V trimmed by 6 bases and J by 7 bases, 5 bases remained unmatched. CDR3 length: 14 amino acids. The CDR3 DNA is TGTGCCAGCAGGGAGGACAGGGGGAGTGAAAAACTGTTTTTT. Its translation is CASREDRGSEKLFF.

The gene calls are TRBV28 and TRBJ1-5; D may be TRBD1 (5 bases). This CDR3 contains 17 residues. V was shortened by 2 bases and J by 3 bases, with 17 bases between the two germline ends. The germline gives CDR1 MDHEN, CDR2 SYDVKM. The CDR3 region has the DNA TGTGCCAGCAGTTTACGGTTAACGAGACAGTTCAATCAGCCCCAGCATTTT. The encoded protein is CASSLRLTRQFNQPQHF.

This clone has just one count. The chain joins TRBV7-9 to TRBJ2-1; 8 bases line up with TRBD2. The junction had 11 bases not matched to a gene; V was cut back by 4 bases and J by 12 bases. CDR1 SEHNR and CDR2 FQNEAQ come from the germline V gene (reference sequence). The CDR3 runs to 14 residues. The CDR3 region is CASSSRGLGSGQFF. As DNA, the CDR3 is TGTGCCAGCAGCTCCAGGGGACTAGGATCCGGGCAGTTCTTC.

This chain connects TRBV5-1 to TRBJ1-5, with unresolved D. Germline CDR1 is SGHRS and CDR2 is YFSETQ. This CDR3 comprises 15 residues. Trimming pared 0 bases from V and 3 bases from J, leaving 10 bases between. CDR3 region: CASSLAGLVNQPQHF. The CDR3 DNA reads TGCGCCAGCAGCTTGGCGGGGTTGGTCAATCAGCCCCAGCATTTT.

This clone has a handful of counts. CDR3 sequence reads: CASSLGTISFSEQYF. CDR3 in DNA: TGTGCCAGCAGCTTAGGGACTATCTCCTTCAGCGAGCAGTACTTC. This rearrangement joins TRBV7-9 to TRBJ2-7; D may be TRBD2 (6 bases). This CDR3 has 15 residues. V was pared by 1 base and J by 6 bases, with 16 bases between. Germline lookup yields CDR1 SEHNR and CDR2 FQNEAQ (reference sequence).

The chain is built from TRBV2 and TRBJ2-2, with 9 bases that match TRBD1. Trimming took 4 bases from V and 6 from J; bases not matched to a gene: 6. The CDR3 sequence is 15 residues long. Germline CDR1 is SNHLY and CDR2 is FYNNEI. DNA of the CDR3: TGTGCCAGCAGTGCTAGGACAGGGGTCGCCGGGGAGCTGTTTTTT. Its translation: CASSARTGVAGELFF.

The V call is TRBV5-5, the J call TRBJ1-1; D gene ambiguous. This CDR3 is 12 amino acids long. Germline loops: CDR1 SGHKS, CDR2 YYEKEE (reference sequence). V was clipped by 5 bases and J by 3 bases, with 8 bases between them. The CDR3 loop is CASSSLYTEAFF. The CDR3 DNA sequence: TGTGCCAGCAGTTCGCTATACACTGAAGCTTTCTTT.